These 27 T cell receptor beta chains were sequenced from one sample in a study of T-cell memory formation after mild COVID-19. TCRdb passed the 5' RACE reads through MiXCR, listing each CDR3 protein once. The sample has fewer than 350,000 distinct CDR3 sequences; about a sixth are singletons. Material for sequencing was PBMCs or a T cell subset sorted from them (not recorded which). The receptors here all came from a man between 18 and 35 years old who had mild COVID-19 (a few samples of this study predate the infection). Cell type and time point are not known.

The chain joins TRBV25-1 to TRBJ2-2; D tentatively reads TRBD1 or TRBD2 (6 bases each). CDR3 length: 14 residues. CDR1 and CDR2 (germline): MGHDK, SYGVNS. Trimming removed 6 bases at V and 0 bases at J, with 8 bases between. The CDR3 spells CASRGGSNTGELFF. The CDR3, as DNA: TGTGCCAGCAGAGGGGGGTCGAACACCGGGGAGCTGTTTTTT.

At least ten counts were recorded for this clonotype. The chain links TRBV7-2 to TRBJ2-3; D not resolved. The CDR3 is 15 amino acids. V was pared by 3 bases and J by 1 base, with 11 bases between. Per the germline V gene, CDR1 is SGHTA and CDR2 is FQGNSA. This CDR3 is CASSFRVAGTDTQYF. CDR3 coding DNA: TGTGCCAGCAGCTTTCGCGTCGCGGGCACAGATACGCAGTATTTT.

V usage is TRBV20-1 and J usage is TRBJ2-1, with D perhaps being TRBD1 or TRBD2 (5 bases each). In germline, CDR1 is DFQATT, CDR2 SNEGSKA (reference sequence). This CDR3 is 11 amino acids long. CDR3 amino acids: CRALGDNEQFF. The DNA for the CDR3 is TGCAGGGCCTTGGGGGACAATGAGCAGTTCTTC.

The V gene is TRBV5-1, the J gene TRBJ1-1; weak D call: TRBD1 (5 bases). The CDR3 runs to 14 residues. CDR1 SGHRS and CDR2 YFSETQ come from the germline V gene. The V end lost 2 bases, the J end lost 3 bases, and 11 bases lay between the germline ends. The CDR3 here is CASSFDSRDTEAFF. The CDR3 DNA is TGCGCCAGCAGCTTCGACAGCCGGGACACTGAAGCTTTCTTT.

The V call is TRBV11-1, the J call TRBJ2-1, with D perhaps matching TRBD2 (5 bases). CDR1 SGHAT and CDR2 FQDESV come from the germline V gene (reference sequence). The CDR3 spans 18 residues. V lost 5 bases and J lost 0, with 20 bases in between. This CDR3 reads CASSPDTLAPSSYNEQFF. The CDR3 region has the DNA TGTGCCAGCAGCCCCGACACCTTAGCGCCAAGCTCCTACAATGAGCAGTTCTTC.

This CDR3 reads CSATQGRPLLAKNIQYF. In DNA form, the CDR3 reads TGCAGTGCAACCCAGGGCCGGCCTCTTTTGGCCAAAAACATTCAGTACTTC. The chain links TRBV20-1 to TRBJ2-4; D possibly corresponds to TRBD1 (5 bases). V shed 6 bases and J shed 1 base, with 22 bases lying between them. In germline, CDR1 is DFQATT, CDR2 SNEGSKA (reference sequence). The CDR3 is 17 amino acids.

This clonotype has only a few counts. The V gene is TRBV12-3 or TRBV12-4, the J gene TRBJ1-5, with D perhaps matching TRBD1 (5 bases). V gave up 6 bases and J gave up 5 bases, with 14 bases separating them. The CDR3 contains 14 residues. The CDR3 DNA reads as TGTGCCAGCAGCCTAGCTGGGGGGTATCAGCCCCAGCATTTT. This sequence encodes CASSLAGGYQPQHF.

This rearrangement joins TRBV5-1 to TRBJ2-3; weak D call: TRBD2 (5 bases). Germline lookup yields CDR1 SGHRS and CDR2 YFSETQ. V dropped 0 bases and J dropped 3 bases, with 14 bases sitting between them. This CDR3 spans 16 amino acids. As DNA, the CDR3 is TGCGCCAGCAGCTTGGCCTCGCGAGCGGAAACAGATACGCAGTATTTT. The encoded protein is CASSLASRAETDTQYF.

This chain joins TRBV20-1 and TRBJ2-3; D is perhaps TRBD1 (5 bases). Per germline, CDR1 DFQATT and CDR2 SNEGSKA (reference sequence). V was clipped by 5 bases and J by 1 base, with 13 bases between them. CDR3 length equals 14 residues. The CDR3 region is CSADPQGRTDTQYF. The CDR3, as DNA: TGCAGTGCTGATCCCCAGGGCCGCACAGATACGCAGTATTTT.

V gene TRBV7-2 combines with J gene TRBJ2-3; D is undetermined. The germline gives CDR1 SGHTA, CDR2 FQGNSA. Trimming removed 3 bases at V and 3 bases at J, with 10 bases between. The CDR3 consists of 14 residues. The CDR3 loop is CASSLERHTDTQYF. The CDR3 DNA sequence: TGTGCCAGCAGCTTGGAGCGTCATACAGATACGCAGTATTTT.

V is TRBV30 and J is TRBJ2-1, with 9 bases aligning to TRBD2. V lost 3 bases and J lost 5; bases outside the gene matches: 5. This CDR3 spans 14 amino acids. Germline V gene lookup returns CDR1 GTSNPN and CDR2 SVGIG (reference sequence). The CDR3 loop reads CAWRIAGVDNEQFF. In DNA, the CDR3 is TGTGCCTGGAGGATAGCGGGGGTAGACAATGAGCAGTTCTTC.

The chain recombines TRBV18 with TRBJ1-2; tentatively, D is TRBD1 (5 bases). CDR1 is KGHSH and CDR2 is LQKENI in the germline V gene. The CDR3 sequence is 15 residues long. The ends were cut back, 3 bases at V and 8 bases at J, with 19 bases in the middle. Written as DNA, the CDR3 is TGTGCCAGCTCACCCTTCGACAGTGCGGAGGACGGCTACACCTTC. Protein product: CASSPFDSAEDGYTF.

V usage is TRBV27 and J usage is TRBJ2-1, with D unclear. Germline V gene lookup returns CDR1 MNHEY and CDR2 SMNVEV (reference sequence). This CDR3 spans 13 amino acids. The V and J ends lost 6 bases and 0 bases respectively, with 6 bases between them. CDR3 sequence reads: CASRESSYNEQFF. The CDR3 nucleotides read TGTGCCAGCAGGGAGAGCTCCTACAATGAGCAGTTCTTC.

In this sample, this clonotype turned up many times. The chain couples TRBV9 to TRBJ2-3; D is undetermined. The CDR3 is 13 amino acids. The germline V gene encodes CDR1 SGDLS and CDR2 YYNGEE. V was shortened by 0 bases and J by 3 bases, with 5 bases between the two germline ends. Here the CDR3 reads CASSVVGTDTQYF. CDR3 nucleotide sequence: TGTGCCAGCAGCGTAGTGGGGACAGATACGCAGTATTTT.

In this sample, this clonotype turned up many times. V usage is TRBV20-1 and J usage is TRBJ2-5; tentatively, D is TRBD2 (5 bases). CDR1 DFQATT and CDR2 SNEGSKA come from the germline V gene (reference sequence). The CDR3 is 10 amino acids. V was pared by 3 bases and J by 6 bases, with 5 bases between. CDR3: CSASGKTQYF. The CDR3 DNA is TGCAGTGCTAGCGGGAAGACCCAGTACTTC.

This clonotype was recorded a few times. The genes are TRBV5-1 and TRBJ2-1; 8 bases line up with TRBD2. Germline loops: CDR1 SGHRS, CDR2 YFSETQ. This CDR3 contains 14 residues. V shed 7 bases and J 4 bases; nucleotides not matched to a gene: 7. The CDR3 loop reads CASPAGGVYNEQFF. For the CDR3, the DNA is TGCGCCAGCCCGGCGGGGGGTGTATACAATGAGCAGTTCTTC.

This clonotype was seen only a few times. The genes are TRBV9 and TRBJ2-2; D call uncertain. The CDR3 is made up of 16 amino acids. Germline V gene data show CDR1 as SGDLS and CDR2 as YYNGEE. Trimming shortened V by 0 bases and J by 1 base, and 10 bases separated the two germline ends. CDR3 sequence: CASSVAPLLNTGELFF. The DNA for the CDR3 is TGTGCCAGCAGCGTAGCACCCCTCCTGAACACCGGGGAGCTGTTTTTT.

This clonotype came up many times. V and J are TRBV12-3 or TRBV12-4 and TRBJ2-5; D remains ambiguous. This CDR3 contains 12 residues. Deletions cut 7 bases from V and 5 bases from J, with 11 bases between. For the CDR3, the DNA is TGTGCCAGCACAACCCTCCTGGAGACCCAGTACTTC. It specifies CASTTLLETQYF.

This clonotype appeared many times. This chain uses TRBV29-1 with TRBJ1-5; D not resolved. Germline loops: CDR1 SQVTM, CDR2 ANQGSEA. Deletions cut 4 bases from V and 3 bases from J, with 10 bases between. This CDR3 comprises 13 residues. The CDR3 loop is CSVVNDFNQPQHF. Here the CDR3 DNA reads TGCAGCGTTGTTAATGATTTCAATCAGCCCCAGCATTTT.

The table lists this clonotype with a few counts. The chain links TRBV5-5 to TRBJ2-7; 7 nucleotides match TRBD1. CDR1 and CDR2 (germline): SGHKS, YYEKEE (reference sequence). The CDR3 length is 17 residues. Germline trimming cut 2 bases from V and 2 bases from J; bases unmatched to any gene: 13. The CDR3 is CASSLYGTEAITYEQYV. In DNA, the CDR3 is TGTGCCAGCAGCTTATACGGGACAGAAGCTATCACCTACGAGCAGTACGTC.

This chain connects TRBV24-1 to TRBJ1-1; perhaps TRBD1 as D (5 bases). The germline V and J ends were trimmed by 7 bases and 7 bases, with 15 bases remaining between them. The CDR3 has 13 amino acids. Looked up from germline, CDR1 is KGHDR and CDR2 is SFDVKD. The CDR3 nucleotides read TGTGCCACCAGGTCGCCAGGGAGGGGTGAAGCTTTCTTT. Translating gives CATRSPGRGEAFF.

The chain is built from TRBV2 and TRBJ1-4; D uncertain. The CDR3 runs to 15 residues. In germline, CDR1 is SNHLY, CDR2 FYNNEI. The V and J ends lost 4 bases and 8 bases respectively, with 17 bases between them. The CDR3 DNA reads as TGTGCCAGCAGTGGTTCTGTGGGCCGGAACGAAAAACTGTTTTTT. Protein: CASSGSVGRNEKLFF.

This clonotype was counted between two and nine times. The chain recombines TRBV7-9 with TRBJ2-1, with D possibly TRBD2 on 6 matching bases. The CDR3 is 15 residues long. Germline V gene data show CDR1 as SEHNR and CDR2 as FQNEAQ (reference sequence). Trimming left V 3 bases short and J 4 bases short, with 13 bases between. The CDR3: CASSFGASDYNEQFF. The DNA of the CDR3 is TGTGCCAGCAGCTTCGGTGCTAGCGATTACAATGAGCAGTTCTTC.

The V call is TRBV11-2, the J call TRBJ1-5; a possible D gene is TRBD1 (6 bases). CDR1 is SGHAT, CDR2 FQNNGV, per germline. V was trimmed by 1 base and J by 0 bases, leaving 13 bases between them. The CDR3 is 17 amino acids. The CDR3 is CASSLGDTSFSNQPQHF. CDR3 in DNA: TGTGCCAGCAGCTTAGGGGACACTTCTTTTAGCAATCAGCCCCAGCATTTT.

The rearrangement uses TRBV11-2 and TRBJ2-5, with 7 bases identical to TRBD1. CDR1 SGHAT and CDR2 FQNNGV come from the germline V gene. The CDR3 loop spans 15 amino acids. V was clipped by 5 bases and J by 1 base; unmatched bases: 7. CDR3: CASSQDRSVQETQYF. The CDR3 DNA follows: TGTGCCAGCAGCCAGGACAGGTCTGTCCAAGAGACCCAGTACTTC.

This clonotype appeared many times. The chain couples TRBV20-1 to TRBJ2-1, with D hard to call. Germline V gene data show CDR1 as DFQATT and CDR2 as SNEGSKA (reference sequence). This CDR3 has 11 amino acids. Trimming removed 5 bases at V and 0 bases at J, with 2 bases between. In nucleotides, the CDR3 is TGCAGTGCTGCCTCCTACAATGAGCAGTTCTTC. Translated, it gives CSAASYNEQFF.

This clonotype was counted a few times. The V gene is TRBV12-3 or TRBV12-4, the J gene TRBJ2-2; 8 bases match TRBD2. CDR3 length: 13 amino acids. J lost 7 bases, V lost 5 bases, and 3 bases had no gene match. This CDR3 is CASSPGGDGELFF. Here the CDR3 DNA reads TGTGCCAGCAGTCCCGGGGGGGACGGGGAGCTGTTTTTT.